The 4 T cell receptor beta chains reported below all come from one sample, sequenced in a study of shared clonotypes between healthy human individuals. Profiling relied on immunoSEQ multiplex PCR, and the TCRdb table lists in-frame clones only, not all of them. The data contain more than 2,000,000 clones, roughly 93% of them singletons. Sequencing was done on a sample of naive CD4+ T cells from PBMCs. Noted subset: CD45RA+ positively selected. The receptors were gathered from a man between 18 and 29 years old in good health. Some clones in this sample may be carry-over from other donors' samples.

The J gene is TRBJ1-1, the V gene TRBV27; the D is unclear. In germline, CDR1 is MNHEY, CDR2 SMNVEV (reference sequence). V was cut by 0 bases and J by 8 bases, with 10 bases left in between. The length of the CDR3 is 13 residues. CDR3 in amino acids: CASSLSTHLEAFF. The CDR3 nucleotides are TGTGCCAGCAGTTTATCCACACACTTGGAAGCTTTCTTT.

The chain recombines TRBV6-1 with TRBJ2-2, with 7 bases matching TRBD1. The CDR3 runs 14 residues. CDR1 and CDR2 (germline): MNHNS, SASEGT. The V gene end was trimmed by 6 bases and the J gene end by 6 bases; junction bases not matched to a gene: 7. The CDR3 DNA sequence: TGTGCCAGCAGGCCGACAGGGTTGGCCGGGGAGCTGTTTTTT. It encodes CASRPTGLAGELFF.

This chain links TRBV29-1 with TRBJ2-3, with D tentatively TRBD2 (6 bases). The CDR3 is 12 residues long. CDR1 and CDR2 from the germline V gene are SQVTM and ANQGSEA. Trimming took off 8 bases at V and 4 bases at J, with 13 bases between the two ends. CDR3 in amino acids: CSQARGSDTQYF. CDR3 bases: TGCAGCCAAGCGCGGGGATCAGATACGCAGTATTTT.

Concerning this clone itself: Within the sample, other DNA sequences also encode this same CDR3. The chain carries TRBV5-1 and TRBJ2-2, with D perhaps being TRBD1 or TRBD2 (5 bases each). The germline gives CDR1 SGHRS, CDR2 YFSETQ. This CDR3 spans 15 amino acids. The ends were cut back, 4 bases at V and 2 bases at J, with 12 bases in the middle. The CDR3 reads CASSTTGDNTGELFF. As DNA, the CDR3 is TGCGCCAGCAGCACCACCGGGGACAACACCGGGGAGCTGTTTTTT. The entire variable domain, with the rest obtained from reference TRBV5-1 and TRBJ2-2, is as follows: KAGVTQTPRYLIKTRGQQVTLSCSPISGHRSVSWYQQTPGQGLQFLFEYFSETQRNKGNFPGRFSGRQFSNSRSEMNVSTLELGDSALYLCASSTTGDNTGELFFGEGSRLTVL.